One and the same sample provided the 32 T cell receptor beta chains below, sequenced in a study of cytomegalovirus exposure and HLA in healthy donors (dated by TCRdb to 2016 to 2017). Library prep was done by the immunoSEQ multiplex PCR assay. A mixture of 60 forward primers for TCR Vbeta segments and 13 reverse primers for TCR Jbeta segments was used in the multiplex PCR. TCRdb retrieved this table from immuneACCESS and kept in-frame rearrangements only. Not all clones are present; in checked studies, unresolved V genes account for under half, and no reason is known for the remainder. The table held for this sample gives about 92,000 clones. Just over 15% of the sample lies in the top ten. Specimen: PBMCs. The source is a man aged 50 to 59 in good health and CMV-seropositive.

The rearrangement links TRBV5-1 to TRBJ1-1; D perhaps matches TRBD1 (5 bases). CDR1 is SGHRS, CDR2 YFSETQ, per germline. V was clipped by 6 bases and J by 4 bases, with 19 bases between them. The CDR3 is 15 residues long. In nucleotides, the CDR3 is TGCGCCAGCAAAGATACCATGGGCGGGGCCACTGAAGCTTTCTTT. The encoded protein is CASKDTMGGATEAFF. Together with reference TRBV5-1 and TRBJ1-1, the CDR3 gives the full variable domain: KAGVTQTPRYLIKTRGQQVTLSCSPISGHRSVSWYQQTPGQGLQFLFEYFSETQRNKGNFPGRFSGRQFSNSRSEMNVSTLELGDSALYLCASKDTMGGATEAFFGQGTRLTVV.

V and J are TRBV27 and TRBJ2-1, with D tentatively TRBD1 (6 bases). Looked up from germline, CDR1 is MNHEY and CDR2 is SMNVEV (reference sequence). The CDR3 is made up of 14 amino acids. V was cut by 3 bases and J by 7 bases, with 13 bases left in between. Written as DNA, the CDR3 is TGTGCCAGCAGTTTCGGCAGGGGATGGAATGAGCAGTTCTTC. It specifies CASSFGRGWNEQFF.

V is TRBV12-5 and J is TRBJ2-7; D not resolved. Trimming shortened V by 6 bases and J by 3 bases, and 15 bases separated the two germline ends. The CDR3 length is 14 residues. Germline-derived CDR1 and CDR2 are LGHNT and FRNRAP. This CDR3 is CASGARTSGYEQYF. As DNA, the CDR3 is TGTGCTAGTGGGGCCAGAACTTCGGGCTACGAGCAGTACTTC.

This sequence joins TRBV30 and TRBJ2-7, with 9 bases that match TRBD2. The CDR3 has 12 residues. Germline CDR1 reads GTSNPN; CDR2 reads SVGIG (reference sequence). After removal of 5 bases from V and 6 bases from J, the junction contained 5 bases not matched to a gene. DNA for the CDR3: TGTGCCTGGGGCGGGGGGGGACCCGAGCAGTACTTC. Translating gives CAWGGGGPEQYF. The entire variable domain, with the rest obtained from reference TRBV30 and TRBJ2-7, is as follows: SQTIHQWPATLVQPVGSPLSLECTVEGTSNPNLYWYRQAAGRGLQLLFYSVGIGQISSEVPQNLSASRPQDRQFILSSKKLLLSDSGFYLCAWGGGGPEQYFGPGTRLTVT.

The rearrangement links TRBV25-1 to TRBJ1-1, with no clear D. There are 14 residues in the CDR3. CDR1 is MGHDK and CDR2 is SYGVNS in the germline V gene. V was shortened by 1 base and J by 3 bases, with 9 bases between the two germline ends. The CDR3 loop is CASSESDGDTEAFF. In nucleotides, the CDR3 is TGTGCCAGCAGTGAATCCGACGGAGACACTGAAGCTTTCTTT.

The V call is TRBV7-2, the J call TRBJ1-4, with D uncertain. Trimming removed 1 base from V and 10 bases from J, with 4 bases in between. The CDR3 covers 11 residues. The germline V gene encodes CDR1 SGHTA and CDR2 FQGNSA. DNA for the CDR3: TGTGCCAGCAGCTTAGGCGGAAAACTGTTTTTT. The encoded protein is CASSLGGKLFF. Together with reference TRBV7-2 and TRBJ1-4, the CDR3 gives the full variable domain: GAGVSQSPSNKVTEKGKDVELRCDPISGHTALYWYRQSLGQGLEFLIYFQGNSAPDKSGLPSDRFSAERTGGSVSTLTIQRTQQEDSAVYLCASSLGGKLFFGSGTQLSVL.

The V gene is TRBV9, the J gene TRBJ2-5; the D gene is possibly TRBD1 (6 bases). V was clipped by 0 bases and J by 3 bases, with 9 bases between them. Germline-derived CDR1 and CDR2 are SGDLS and YYNGEE. The CDR3 sequence is 14 residues long. The CDR3 DNA reads TGTGCCAGCAGCGTAGGGGGGCTGGAAGAGACCCAGTACTTC. Translation gives CASSVGGLEETQYF.

The V and J genes are TRBV7-9 and TRBJ2-3; 13 bases fit TRBD2. The V and J ends lost 11 bases and 5 bases, in that order; junction bases with no gene match: 19. Looked up from germline, CDR1 is SEHNR and CDR2 is FQNEAQ (reference sequence). The CDR3 runs to 18 residues. The CDR3 bases are TGTGCCCCCAGCCCCACACTGGGGACTAGCGGGAATGGAGATACGCAGTATTTT. Translation: CAPSPTLGTSGNGDTQYF. The complete variable domain, with remaining parts taken from reference TRBV7-9 and TRBJ2-3, reads DTGVSQNPRHKITKRGQNVTFRCDPISEHNRLYWYRQTLGQGPEFLTYFQNEAQLEKSRLLSDRFSAERPKGSFSTLEIQRTEQGDSAMYLCAPSPTLGTSGNGDTQYFGPGTRLTVL.

The chain joins TRBV18 to TRBJ1-2; 9 nucleotides line up with TRBD1. Germline CDR1 reads KGHSH; CDR2 reads LQKENI. The CDR3 is 14 residues long. With V trimmed by 3 bases and J by 7 bases, 6 bases remained unmatched. The CDR3 nucleotides read TGTGCCAGCTCACCGGGACAGGGCGTCAGTGGCTACACCTTC. This gives the protein CASSPGQGVSGYTF.

The chain is built from TRBV29-1 and TRBJ1-1, with a weak D call TRBD1 (5 bases). The CDR3 sequence is 13 residues long. CDR1 and CDR2 (germline): SQVTM, ANQGSEA. Trimming took off 5 bases at V and 1 base at J, with 11 bases between the two ends. The CDR3: CSVRKQENTEAFF. CDR3 nucleotide sequence: TGCAGCGTTCGGAAACAGGAGAACACTGAAGCTTTCTTT.

The DNA for the CDR3 is TGTGCCAGCAGCCAACGACCGGGACTAACGTACGAGCAGTACTTC. It is translated as CASSQRPGLTYEQYF. This chain uses TRBV14 with TRBJ2-7; 7 nucleotides match TRBD2. With 2 bases clipped from V and 4 bases from J, the junction kept 8 bases outside the gene matches. This CDR3 comprises 15 residues. In germline, CDR1 is SGHDN, CDR2 FVKESK. Based on the CDR3 plus reference TRBV14 and TRBJ2-7, the full variable domain is EAGVTQFPSHSVIEKGQTVTLRCDPISGHDNLYWYRRVMGKEIKFLLHFVKESKQDESGMPNNRFLAERTGGTYSTLKVQPAELEDSGVYFCASSQRPGLTYEQYFGPGTRLTVT.

Here the CDR3 reads CASSPRPGTLQETQYF. The CDR3 DNA reads as TGTGCCAGCAGCCCGCGCCCCGGGACTCTGCAAGAGACCCAGTACTTC. V is TRBV7-2 and J is TRBJ2-5, with D possibly being TRBD2 (6 bases). The CDR3 loop spans 16 amino acids. CDR1 SGHTA and CDR2 FQGNSA come from the germline V gene. The germline V and J ends were trimmed by 5 bases and 2 bases, with 18 bases remaining between them.

The chain joins TRBV30 to TRBJ2-1; 8 bases map to TRBD2. This CDR3 region has 13 residues. The germline V gene has CDR1 GTSNPN and CDR2 SVGIG (reference sequence). Losses at the gene ends were 4 bases for V and 3 bases for J; bases not matched to a gene: 2. The CDR3, as DNA: TGTGCCTGGAAGCGGGAGAACTACAATGAGCAGTTCTTC. It translates to CAWKRENYNEQFF.

V usage is TRBV7-9 and J usage is TRBJ2-7, with 8 positions matching TRBD1. The CDR3 loop spans 16 amino acids. The V segment lost 5 bases and the J segment 1 base; nucleotides outside the gene matches: 10. Germline CDR1 SEHNR, CDR2 FQNEAQ (reference sequence). The CDR3 DNA sequence: TGTGCCAGCAGCCCCGGTCCTGGACAGGGATCCTACGAGCAGTACTTC. It codes for CASSPGPGQGSYEQYF.

The rearrangement uses TRBV19 and TRBJ1-4; weak D call: TRBD1 (5 bases). The CDR3 is made up of 12 amino acids. V was pared by 7 bases and J by 6 bases, with 9 bases between. Germline values: CDR1 LNHDA, CDR2 SQIVND (reference sequence). The CDR3: CASNDRDEKLFF. CDR3 DNA: TGTGCCAGTAACGACAGAGATGAAAAACTGTTTTTT.

This chain uses TRBV14 with TRBJ1-2, with D unclear. The CDR3 extends over 12 amino acids. The germline gives CDR1 SGHDN, CDR2 FVKESK. Trimming cost V 4 bases and J 4 bases, with 7 bases left between them. CDR3 in DNA: TGTGCCAGCAGCCCGGGAGGCTATGGCTACACCTTC. This codes for CASSPGGYGYTF.

The chain combines TRBV7-2 with TRBJ2-3; 9 bases line up with TRBD1. V shed 5 bases, J shed 0 bases, and the junction held 6 bases outside the gene matches. In germline, CDR1 is SGHTA, CDR2 FQGNSA. CDR3 length: 16 amino acids. CDR3 in DNA: TGTGCCAGCAGCCCACAGGGGGCCACTAGCACAGATACGCAGTATTTT. Its protein is CASSPQGATSTDTQYF.

Here the CDR3 DNA reads TGTGCCAGCAGCCCCCCCGGGACTATCGTGGATACGCAGTATTTT. Protein product: CASSPPGTIVDTQYF. The chain has TRBV7-9 and TRBJ2-3, with TRBD2 matching 7 bases. Germline CDR1 and CDR2: SEHNR and FQNEAQ (reference sequence). The CDR3 has 15 residues. Trimming took 5 bases from V and 6 from J; bases not matched to a gene: 11.

This chain joins TRBV7-8 and TRBJ2-7; 10 bases fit TRBD2. This CDR3 is built from 16 residues. The germline V gene has CDR1 SGHVS and CDR2 FQNEAQ. V shed 5 bases and J 2 bases; nucleotides not matched to a gene: 9. CDR3 protein: CASSLGRLAGAYEQYV. CDR3 bases: TGTGCCAGCAGCCTGGGAAGGCTAGCGGGAGCCTACGAGCAGTACGTC.

The chain employs TRBV5-1 and TRBJ1-1; 8 bases are shared with TRBD1. The CDR3 consists of 16 residues. V lost 1 base and J lost 1; bases outside the gene matches: 6. CDR1 and CDR2 from the germline V gene are SGHRS and YFSETQ. For the CDR3, the DNA is TGCGCCAGCAGCTTGTTCCTCAGGGGGCCGAACACTGAAGCTTTCTTT. Encoded protein: CASSLFLRGPNTEAFF.

This chain links TRBV11-2 with TRBJ2-7; TRBD2 matches at 13 bases. V trimming: 9 bases; J trimming: 7 bases; junction bases outside the gene matches: 6. This CDR3 region has 13 residues. Germline CDR1 is SGHAT and CDR2 is FQNNGV. The CDR3 loop is CASRTSGSGEQYV. The CDR3 coding sequence is TGTGCCAGTCGGACTAGCGGGAGTGGTGAGCAGTACGTC.

The rearrangement links TRBV5-8 to TRBJ2-7; 12 bases line up with TRBD2. This CDR3 has 19 residues. CDR1 and CDR2 (germline): SGHTS, YDEGEE. J was trimmed by 3 bases and V by 4 bases; bases with no gene match: 17. The CDR3 DNA is TGTGCCAGCAGCCAAACGACTAGCGGGAGCGGAGAGGGTCTCTACGAGCAGTACGTC. Translation gives CASSQTTSGSGEGLYEQYV.

The chain employs TRBV30 and TRBJ1-4; TRBD1 matches at 9 bases. The CDR3 runs to 15 residues. Unmatched junction bases numbered 6, after V lost 0 bases and J lost 7 bases. Germline V gives CDR1 GTSNPN, CDR2 SVGIG (reference sequence). The CDR3 DNA sequence: TGTGCCTGGAGTGTGCCAGGACAGGGGAGTGAAAAACTGTTTTTT. This translates into CAWSVPGQGSEKLFF.

The V and J genes are TRBV5-6 and TRBJ2-1; 10 bases agree with TRBD2. The length of the CDR3 is 15 residues. V lost 4 bases, J lost 6 bases, and 7 bases stayed unmatched. Germline assignment: CDR1 SGHDT and CDR2 YYEEEE. Here the CDR3 reads CASSRLAGVGNEQFF. As DNA, the CDR3 is TGTGCCAGCAGCAGGCTAGCGGGAGTAGGCAATGAGCAGTTCTTC.

This chain joins TRBV18 and TRBJ2-2; TRBD1 aligns across 8 bases. CDR1 KGHSH and CDR2 LQKENI come from the germline V gene. V was clipped by 2 bases and J by 1 base; unmatched bases: 0. This CDR3 spans 15 amino acids. CDR3 nucleotide sequence: TGTGCCAGCTCACCAGGACAGGGGAACACCGGGGAGCTGTTTTTT. Translating gives CASSPGQGNTGELFF.

The V gene is TRBV18, the J gene TRBJ2-7, with TRBD2 as a possible D gene (5 bases). CDR1 and CDR2 (germline): KGHSH, LQKENI. This CDR3 region has 16 residues. Trimming removed 3 bases at V and 6 bases at J, with 21 bases between. The CDR3 nucleotides read TGTGCCAGCTCACCCCCTCGGGGAGTGAAACGATCCGAGCAGTACTTC. It codes for CASSPPRGVKRSEQYF.

The rearrangement joins TRBV6-1 to TRBJ2-7; no firm D call. There are 13 residues in the CDR3. CDR1 is MNHNS and CDR2 is SASEGT in the germline V gene. V lost 6 bases and J lost 5, with 14 bases in between. The DNA of the CDR3 is TGTGCCAGCAGATCGACATATTTGAACGAGCAGTACTTC. It encodes CASRSTYLNEQYF.

The chain joins TRBV11-3 to TRBJ1-2, with a possible D match to TRBD1 (6 bases). There are 15 residues in the CDR3. Trimming took 0 bases from V and 2 from J, leaving 10 bases between them. Germline lookup yields CDR1 SGHNT and CDR2 YENEEA. For the CDR3, the DNA is TGTGCCAGCAGCTTAGAAGGTACAGGGAACTATGGCTACACCTTC. The encoded protein is CASSLEGTGNYGYTF.

The chain combines TRBV30 with TRBJ1-1; the D is unclear. This CDR3 is 11 amino acids long. The V and J ends lost 3 bases and 8 bases respectively, with 10 bases between them. Germline V gene sequence: CDR1 GTSNPN, CDR2 SVGIG (reference sequence). CDR3 DNA sequence: TGTGCCTGGAGGTTCGCCGGGGAAGCTTTCTTT. It codes for CAWRFAGEAFF.

The chain joins TRBV30 to TRBJ2-1, with D possibly TRBD2 on 6 matching bases. Trimming left V 2 bases short and J 5 bases short, with 10 bases between. This CDR3 region has 13 residues. Germline V gene sequence: CDR1 GTSNPN, CDR2 SVGIG (reference sequence). The CDR3 DNA reads as TGTGCCTGGAGTAGGGGACTTCACAATGAGCAGTTCTTC. It codes for CAWSRGLHNEQFF.

This chain links TRBV30 with TRBJ1-3; possibly TRBD1 for D (6 bases). The CDR3 extends over 13 amino acids. The germline CDR1 and CDR2 sequences are GTSNPN and SVGIG (reference sequence). Between the trimmed V and J ends, which lost 2 bases and 4 bases, there was a span of 9 bases. CDR3 DNA: TGTGCCTGGAGTTCCGGGACAGGAAACACCATATATTTT. As protein: CAWSSGTGNTIYF. The entire variable domain, with the rest obtained from reference TRBV30 and TRBJ1-3, is as follows: SQTIHQWPATLVQPVGSPLSLECTVEGTSNPNLYWYRQAAGRGLQLLFYSVGIGQISSEVPQNLSASRPQDRQFILSSKKLLLSDSGFYLCAWSSGTGNTIYFGEGSWLTVV.

The chain recombines TRBV27 with TRBJ2-1; TRBD1 matches at 8 bases. The germline V gene encodes CDR1 MNHEY and CDR2 SMNVEV (reference sequence). The CDR3 runs 15 residues. The trim removed 6 bases at V and 4 bases at J, leaving 8 bases unmatched. CDR3 region: CASSSAGGSYNEQFF. The CDR3 DNA follows: TGTGCCAGCAGCTCCGCAGGGGGCTCTTACAATGAGCAGTTCTTC.